These T cell receptor beta chains were read from a single sample in a study of post-analysis software for immune sequencing data. MiXCR was run by TCRdb on the PCR reads, yielding one entry per CDR3 protein. The sample has fewer than 700,000 distinct CDR3 sequences; 44% are singletons. Material: blood. The receptors shown here come from a girl aged 10-17 years with multiple sclerosis. CDR3s include the opening cysteine and the closing phenylalanine or tryptophan. The D gene is left open where the match is weak. Clone size is stated in some rows and not others, as once, few, many or a class when expanded.

V: TRBV7-9
size: few
J: TRBJ2-5
D: .
CDR3: CASSPKAGGQETQYF
DNA: TGTGCCAGCAGCCCCAAGGCTGGCGGCCAAGAGACCCAGTACTTC

V: TRBV27
size: few
J: TRBJ2-3
D: .
CDR3: CASSLSSLSAQYF
DNA: TGTGCCAGCAGTTTAAGTAGTCTCTCTGCGCAGTATTTT

V: TRBV20-1
size: .
J: TRBJ2-3
D: .
CDR3: CSADGGRADTQYF
DNA: TGCAGTGCGGACGGGGGAAGGGCAGATACGCAGTATTTT

V: TRBV5-4
size: few
J: TRBJ2-3
D: .
CDR3: CASSLARTSQNTQYF
DNA: TGTGCCAGCAGCTTGGCCCGGACATCACAGAATACGCAGTATTTT

V: TRBV10-3
size: many
J: TRBJ1-2
D: TRBD1
CDR3: CAIRGQGPNYGYTF
DNA: TGTGCCATCAGAGGACAGGGGCCCAACTATGGCTACACCTTC

V: TRBV7-9
size: .
J: TRBJ1-2
D: .
CDR3: CASSLLEGRTKYGYTF
DNA: TGTGCCAGCAGCCTTCTGGAGGGGCGGACCAAGTATGGCTACACCTTC

V: TRBV28
size: few
J: TRBJ2-7
D: .
CDR3: CASSPPRGPYEQYF
DNA: TGTGCCAGCAGCCCCCCCCGGGGGCCCTACGAGCAGTACTTC

V: TRBV6-6
size: .
J: TRBJ2-7
D: .
CDR3: CASDLGVRDNEQYF
DNA: TGTGCCAGCGATCTGGGAGTTAGGGACAATGAGCAGTACTTC

V: TRBV20-1
size: few
J: TRBJ1-1
D: .
CDR3: CSARGTLNTEAFF
DNA: TGCAGTGCTAGAGGTACGTTGAACACTGAAGCTTTCTTT

V: TRBV28
size: .
J: TRBJ1-1
D: .
CDR3: CATRDRNTEAFF
DNA: TGTGCCACCCGGGACCGGAACACTGAAGCTTTCTTT

V: TRBV6-5
size: .
J: TRBJ2-5
D: .
CDR3: CASSYWESETQYF
DNA: TGTGCCAGCAGTTACTGGGAATCCGAGACCCAGTACTTC

V: TRBV12-3/TRBV12-4
size: .
J: TRBJ1-2
D: .
CDR3: CASTRRGEGYGYTF
DNA: TGTGCCAGCACCCGACGGGGGGAGGGCTATGGCTACACCTTC

V: TRBV20-1
size: .
J: TRBJ1-5
D: .
CDR3: CSAARTVNQPQHF
DNA: TGCAGTGCTGCCCGGACAGTCAATCAGCCCCAGCATTTT

V: TRBV7-9
size: .
J: TRBJ2-7
D: .
CDR3: CASSLGSPAYTYEQYF
DNA: TGTGCCAGCAGCTTGGGATCACCTGCTTATACCTACGAGCAGTACTTC

V: TRBV7-9
size: .
J: TRBJ2-1
D: .
CDR3: CASSSAGGLSYNEQFF
DNA: TGTGCCAGCAGCTCAGCAGGAGGGCTATCTTACAATGAGCAGTTCTTC

V: TRBV11-3
size: few
J: TRBJ2-1
D: TRBD2
CDR3: CASSLGLAGGDNNEQFF
DNA: TGTGCCAGCAGCTTAGGACTAGCGGGAGGCGATAACAATGAGCAGTTCTTC

V: TRBV4-2
size: .
J: TRBJ2-1
D: TRBD2
CDR3: CASNQFSGGVYNEQFF
DNA: TGTGCCAGCAACCAATTCAGCGGGGGGGTTTACAATGAGCAGTTCTTC

V: TRBV7-9
size: few
J: TRBJ2-1
D: .
CDR3: CASSPYQRSSYNEQFF
DNA: TGTGCCAGCAGCCCCTACCAGCGGAGCTCCTACAATGAGCAGTTCTTC

V: TRBV7-2
size: .
J: TRBJ2-7
D: .
CDR3: CASSLDRGGNEQYF
DNA: TGTGCCAGCAGCTTAGACAGGGGGGGTAACGAGCAGTACTTC

V: TRBV12-3/TRBV12-4
size: few
J: TRBJ1-6
D: .
CDR3: CASSTGWSAPHF
DNA: TGTGCCAGCAGTACAGGCTGGAGTGCCCCCCACTTT

V: TRBV6-6
size: many
J: TRBJ2-1
D: .
CDR3: CASSSGRGDEQFF
DNA: TGTGCCAGCAGCTCCGGGAGAGGCGATGAGCAGTTCTTC

V: TRBV25-1
size: .
J: TRBJ2-3
D: .
CDR3: CASMRVSTDTQYF
DNA: TGTGCCAGCATGCGGGTTAGCACAGATACGCAGTATTTT

V: TRBV28
size: .
J: TRBJ1-2
D: .
CDR3: CASSSLGPNYGYTF
DNA: TGTGCCAGCAGCTCGCTGGGTCCTAACTATGGCTACACCTTC

V: TRBV12-3/TRBV12-4
size: few
J: TRBJ2-1
D: .
CDR3: CASPLRYNEQFF
DNA: TGTGCCAGCCCCCTCCGCTACAATGAGCAGTTCTTC

V: TRBV29-1
size: .
J: TRBJ2-3
D: TRBD1
CDR3: CSVGQGDPDTQYF
DNA: TGCAGCGTGGGACAGGGCGACCCAGATACGCAGTATTTT

V: TRBV7-9
size: .
J: TRBJ2-1
D: .
CDR3: CACSFNYNEQFF
DNA: TGTGCCTGCAGCTTCAATTACAATGAGCAGTTCTTC

V: TRBV12-3/TRBV12-4
size: .
J: TRBJ2-7
D: TRBD1
CDR3: CASRRTGVSYEQYF
DNA: TGTGCCAGCAGGAGGACAGGGGTCTCCTACGAGCAGTACTTC

V: TRBV12-3/TRBV12-4
size: few
J: TRBJ1-2
D: .
CDR3: CASSPPERTLYGYTF
DNA: TGTGCCAGCAGTCCCCCGGAGAGGACCCTCTATGGCTACACCTTC

V: TRBV29-1
size: few
J: TRBJ2-7
D: .
CDR3: CSVRWAWEQYF
DNA: TGCAGCGTTAGGTGGGCCTGGGAGCAGTACTTC

V: TRBV6-6
size: many
J: TRBJ2-7
D: TRBD2
CDR3: CASAGGYEQYF
DNA: TGTGCCAGCGCGGGGGGTTACGAGCAGTACTTC

V: TRBV4-2
size: once
J: TRBJ2-1
D: .
CDR3: CASRLGLASDEQFF
DNA: TGTGCCAGCAGGCTTGGGCTAGCGAGCGATGAGCAGTTCTTC

V: TRBV7-2
size: few
J: TRBJ2-3
D: TRBD2
CDR3: CASDGGASDTQYF
DNA: TGTGCCTCGGACGGGGGGGCGTCGGATACGCAGTATTTT

V: TRBV10-3
size: .
J: TRBJ2-1
D: .
CDR3: CAISELGEQFF
DNA: TGTGCCATCAGTGAGTTAGGCGAGCAGTTCTTC

V: TRBV4-1
size: .
J: TRBJ2-1
D: TRBD2
CDR3: CASSRSGTTFNEQFF
DNA: TGCGCCAGCAGCCGGAGCGGGACTACTTTCAATGAGCAGTTCTTC

V: TRBV6-5
size: .
J: TRBJ2-3
D: .
CDR3: CASSLQSTDTQYF
DNA: TGTGCCAGCAGTTTACAGAGCACAGATACGCAGTATTTT

V: TRBV28
size: few
J: TRBJ2-7
D: .
CDR3: CASSVRGSYEQYF
DNA: TGTGCCAGCAGCGTTCGTGGCTCCTACGAGCAGTACTTC

V: TRBV27
size: .
J: TRBJ2-7
D: .
CDR3: CASSLLPGPTYEQYF
DNA: TGTGCCAGCAGTTTATTACCGGGGCCTACCTACGAGCAGTACTTC

V: TRBV7-9
size: once
J: TRBJ2-6
D: .
CDR3: CAGTARSGANVLTF
DNA: TGTGCCGGAACTGCCCGGTCTGGGGCCAACGTCCTGACTTTC

V: TRBV6-5
size: .
J: TRBJ2-4
D: TRBD2
CDR3: CASSYSAGENIQYF
DNA: TGTGCCAGCAGTTACTCGGCGGGAGAGAACATTCAGTACTTC

V: TRBV4-2
size: .
J: TRBJ2-3
D: .
CDR3: CASSQARGMLSAVDTQYF
DNA: TGTGCCAGCAGCCAAGCGAGGGGGATGCTTAGTGCTGTGGATACGCAGTATTTT

V: TRBV18
size: .
J: TRBJ1-2
D: .
CDR3: CASSDQEANYGYTF
DNA: TGTGCCAGCTCGGACCAAGAAGCTAACTATGGCTACACCTTC

V: TRBV5-4
size: .
J: TRBJ2-5
D: TRBD2
CDR3: CASSLASGNQETQYF
DNA: TGTGCCAGCAGCTTAGCTAGCGGTAACCAAGAGACCCAGTACTTC

V: TRBV4-1
size: .
J: TRBJ2-1
D: TRBD2
CDR3: CASSQVQRDGGEQFF
DNA: TGCGCCAGCAGCCAAGTACAGCGGGACGGTGGTGAGCAGTTCTTC

V: TRBV24-1
size: .
J: TRBJ2-7
D: .
CDR3: CATISGTPYEQYF
DNA: TGTGCCACCATTTCCGGGACACCCTACGAGCAGTACTTC

V: TRBV30
size: .
J: TRBJ1-4
D: .
CDR3: CAWSVRWRLNGEKLFF
DNA: TGTGCCTGGAGTGTTCGTTGGCGACTAAACGGCGAAAAACTGTTTTTT

V: TRBV7-6
size: .
J: TRBJ2-5
D: TRBD1
CDR3: CASSLVAAGGETQYF
DNA: TGTGCCAGCAGCTTAGTGGCGGCAGGGGGAGAGACCCAGTACTTC

V: TRBV4-2
size: few
J: TRBJ2-1
D: .
CDR3: CASSRGLGYNEQFF
DNA: TGTGCCAGCTCAAGGGGTCTAGGGTACAATGAGCAGTTCTTC

V: TRBV12-3/TRBV12-4
size: .
J: TRBJ1-4
D: TRBD1
CDR3: CATKQGAAEKLFF
DNA: TGTGCCACCAAGCAGGGGGCGGCTGAAAAACTGTTTTTT